These T cell receptor beta chains were read from a single sample in a study of shared clonotypes between healthy human individuals. TCRdb's copy holds only in-frame clones and misses some; the assay was immunoSEQ multiplex PCR. The sample holds hundreds of thousands of clones, roughly 95% seen once. Sequenced material: naive CD8+ T cells sorted from blood. All receptors come from a woman in her 30s in good health. Each CDR3 is given with its conserved first and last residue. The order of the fields is D gene, J gene, V gene, CDR3 DNA, CDR3 protein. D genes are given only for firm matches.

d_call: -; j_call: TRBJ2-1; v_call: TRBV5-4; cdr3_nt: TGTGCCAGCAGCTTAATGAATGAGCAGTTCTTC; cdr3_aa: CASSLMNEQFF
d_call: -; j_call: TRBJ2-1; v_call: TRBV6-5; cdr3_nt: TGTGCCAGCAGTAGCCAGGGGGGTGAGCAGTTCTTC; cdr3_aa: CASSSQGGEQFF
d_call: TRBD2; j_call: TRBJ2-1; v_call: TRBV7-9; cdr3_nt: TGTGCCAGCAGCCCGACTAGCGGGATGGATGAGCAGTTCTTC; cdr3_aa: CASSPTSGMDEQFF
d_call: -; j_call: TRBJ1-5; v_call: TRBV5-1; cdr3_nt: TGCGCCAGCAGCTACTGGCAGGGTGGGCAGCCCCAGCATTTT; cdr3_aa: CASSYWQGGQPQHF
d_call: TRBD1; j_call: TRBJ1-2; v_call: TRBV19; cdr3_nt: TGTGCCAGTAGTCCAGCAGGGGGCGCCTTCTATGGCTACACCTTC; cdr3_aa: CASSPAGGAFYGYTF
d_call: TRBD2; j_call: TRBJ2-7; v_call: TRBV20-1; cdr3_nt: TGCAGTGCTCGCACTAGCGCAGAGCAGTACTTC; cdr3_aa: CSARTSAEQYF
d_call: TRBD1; j_call: TRBJ2-1; v_call: TRBV6-6; cdr3_nt: TGTGCCAGCAGTGAGGCAGGGGGCATTAATGAGCAGTTCTTC; cdr3_aa: CASSEAGGINEQFF
d_call: -; j_call: TRBJ2-7; v_call: TRBV9; cdr3_nt: TGTGCCAGCAGCGTAGCTCAGGGAAGCTCCTACGAGCAGTACTTC; cdr3_aa: CASSVAQGSSYEQYF
d_call: TRBD2; j_call: TRBJ2-7; v_call: TRBV14; cdr3_nt: TGTGCCAGCAGCCAAGCTACTAGCGAGAGCTACGAGCAGTACTTC; cdr3_aa: CASSQATSESYEQYF
d_call: -; j_call: TRBJ1-1; v_call: TRBV6-5; cdr3_nt: TGTGCCAGCAGTTACCATGGGGACGGATATGAAGCTTTCTTT; cdr3_aa: CASSYHGDGYEAFF
d_call: -; j_call: TRBJ1-1; v_call: TRBV6-1; cdr3_nt: TGTGCCAGTACCATCAGGGGTACGAAGAACACTGAAGCTTTCTTT; cdr3_aa: CASTIRGTKNTEAFF
d_call: -; j_call: TRBJ2-5; v_call: TRBV7-8; cdr3_nt: TGTGCCACCCAGCTTTACGAGACCCAGTACTTC; cdr3_aa: CATQLYETQYF
d_call: -; j_call: TRBJ2-5; v_call: TRBV28; cdr3_nt: TGTGCCAGCAGTTTAGGAAATTCGGAGACCCAGTACTTC; cdr3_aa: CASSLGNSETQYF